This TCR beta chain was sequenced for a study of patients and donors after allogeneic stem cell transplantation. The CDR3 runs 16 residues. TCRdb analysed the RT-PCR reads with MiXCR anew, one entry per CDR3 protein. The table lists about 200,000 distinct CDR3 sequences, less than 50% of them singletons. The specimen sequenced was blood, either unsorted or a sorted T cell fraction (not recorded which). The rearrangement links TRBV12-2 to TRBJ2-5; the table's D call TRBD1 went unverified against the DNA. TRBV12-2 is marked as a pseudogene. The sequence came from a human donor who was either an allogeneic HSCT recipient or a stem cell or donor lymphocyte infusion donor (not recorded which). It is not recorded whose cells these are; they may come from a transplant donor. CDR3 sequence reads: CASRLGVAGAQETQYF. The CDR3, as DNA: TGTGCAAGTCGCTTAGGTGTGGCGGGGGCCCAAGAGACCCAGTACTTC.